What follows are 6 T cell receptor beta chains derived from one specimen sequenced in a study of T-cell reconstitution after alpha-beta-depleted transplantation in children. The authors prepared the TCRbeta library with unique molecular identifiers. TCRdb used MiXCR to reprocess the PCR reads, holding one entry per CDR3 protein. The repertoire holds some 550,000 distinct CDR3 sequences, with approximately 20% as singletons. This sample comprised PBMCs from the stem cell graft donor, obtained from the stem cell graft. The receptors were sampled from a human donor who donated a stem cell graft to a child with acute lymphoblastic leukemia.

The chain employs TRBV7-9 and TRBJ2-3, with TRBD2 identical over 7 bases. J gave up 1 base and V 5 bases, and 6 bases lay outside the gene matches. CDR3 length equals 15 residues. Per germline, CDR1 SEHNR and CDR2 FQNEAQ (reference sequence). CDR3 protein: CASSPWEGRTDTQYF. CDR3 coding DNA: TGTGCCAGCAGCCCATGGGAGGGCCGCACAGATACGCAGTATTTT.

The table lists this clonotype with a count of one. The chain is built from TRBV2 and TRBJ2-3; the D is unclear. This CDR3 is built from 19 residues. Germline V gives CDR1 SNHLY, CDR2 FYNNEI. As DNA, the CDR3 is TGTACCATCAGCTCCCGAGGTAGCCGGGCCCCAACACGCACAGATACGCAGTATTTT. Translation: CTISSRGSRAPTRTDTQYF.

This clonotype has just a few counts. The rearrangement joins TRBV5-1 to TRBJ2-7; unclear D gene. V was clipped by 3 bases and J by 0 bases, with 16 bases between them. Germline CDR1 reads SGHRS; CDR2 reads YFSETQ. CDR3 length: 16 amino acids. The DNA for the CDR3 is TGCGCCAGCAGCTCCCCCGGTCAGTTCCTCTCCTACGAGCAGTACTTC. Its translation is CASSSPGQFLSYEQYF.

This clonotype appeared a few times. The genes are TRBV10-3 and TRBJ2-3; TRBD2 matches 9 bases. CDR3 length equals 20 residues. Trimming at V came to 3 bases and at J to 2 bases, leaving 18 bases not matched to a gene. Per the germline V gene, CDR1 is ENHRY and CDR2 is SYGVKD. The CDR3 coding sequence is TGTGCCATCAGTGACCCCGGGATCCCCCCTAGCGGGATACCCACAGATACGCAGTATTTT. Protein: CAISDPGIPPSGIPTDTQYF.

This clonotype came up a few times. V and J are TRBV5-1 and TRBJ2-4; D could derive from TRBD1 or TRBD2 (5 bases each). Trimming stripped 0 bases from V and 9 bases from J, with 10 bases between. Germline CDR1 and CDR2: SGHRS and YFSETQ. The CDR3 spans 13 residues. The CDR3 reads CASSLAGLSIQYF. As DNA, the CDR3 is TGCGCCAGCAGCTTGGCGGGGCTCAGCATTCAGTACTTC.

The J gene is TRBJ2-3, the V gene TRBV20-1; 9 nucleotides match TRBD2. The CDR3 has 14 amino acids. V gave up 6 bases and J gave up 1 base; unmatched junction bases: 5. Germline V lookup: CDR1 DFQATT, CDR2 SNEGSKA (reference sequence). For the CDR3, the DNA is TGCAGTGCGCTCCCTAGCGGGGGCACAGATACGCAGTATTTT. Translation gives CSALPSGGTDTQYF.